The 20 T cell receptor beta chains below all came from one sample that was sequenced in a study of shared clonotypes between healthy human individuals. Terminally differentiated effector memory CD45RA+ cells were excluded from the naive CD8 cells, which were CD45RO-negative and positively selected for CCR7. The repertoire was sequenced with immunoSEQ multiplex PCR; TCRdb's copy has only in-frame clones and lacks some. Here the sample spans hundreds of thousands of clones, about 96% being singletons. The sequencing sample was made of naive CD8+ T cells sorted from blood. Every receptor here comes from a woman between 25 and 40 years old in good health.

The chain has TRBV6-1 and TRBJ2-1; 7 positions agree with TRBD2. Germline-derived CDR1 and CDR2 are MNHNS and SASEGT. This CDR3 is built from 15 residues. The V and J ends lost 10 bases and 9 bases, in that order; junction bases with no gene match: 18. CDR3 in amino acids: CAILEAGVQLGEQFF. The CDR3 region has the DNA TGTGCCATACTAGAGGCGGGAGTTCAGTTGGGTGAGCAGTTCTTC.

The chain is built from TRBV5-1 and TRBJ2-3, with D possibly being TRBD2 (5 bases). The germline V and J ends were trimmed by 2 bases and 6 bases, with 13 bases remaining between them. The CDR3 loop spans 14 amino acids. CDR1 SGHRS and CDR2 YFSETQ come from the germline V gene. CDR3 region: CASSFSSFRDTQYF. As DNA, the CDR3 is TGCGCCAGCAGCTTTTCTAGCTTTAGGGATACGCAGTATTTT.

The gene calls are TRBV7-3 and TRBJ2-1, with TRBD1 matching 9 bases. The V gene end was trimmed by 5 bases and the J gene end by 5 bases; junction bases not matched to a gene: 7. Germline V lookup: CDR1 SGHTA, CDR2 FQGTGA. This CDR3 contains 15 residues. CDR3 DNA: TGTGCCAGCAGCCCATTGGGACAGGGAGACAATGAGCAGTTCTTC. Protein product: CASSPLGQGDNEQFF.

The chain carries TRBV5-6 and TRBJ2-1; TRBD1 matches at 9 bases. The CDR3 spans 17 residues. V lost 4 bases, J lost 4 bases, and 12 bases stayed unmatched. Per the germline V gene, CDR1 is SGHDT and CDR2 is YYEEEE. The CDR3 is CASSPGPTGGLYNEQFF. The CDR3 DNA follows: TGTGCCAGCAGCCCCGGACCTACAGGGGGCTTATACAATGAGCAGTTCTTC.

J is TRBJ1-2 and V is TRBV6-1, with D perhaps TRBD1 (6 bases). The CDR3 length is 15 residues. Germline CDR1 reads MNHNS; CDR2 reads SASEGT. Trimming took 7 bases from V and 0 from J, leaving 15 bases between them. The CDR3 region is CASIPRGWSNYGYTF. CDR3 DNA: TGTGCCAGCATCCCCAGGGGATGGTCTAACTATGGCTACACCTTC.

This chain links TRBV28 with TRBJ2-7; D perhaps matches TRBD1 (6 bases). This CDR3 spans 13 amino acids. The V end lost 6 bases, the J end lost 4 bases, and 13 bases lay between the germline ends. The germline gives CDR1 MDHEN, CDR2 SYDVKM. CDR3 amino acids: CASRKTGVYEQYF. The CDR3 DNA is TGTGCCAGCAGAAAGACAGGTGTATACGAGCAGTACTTC. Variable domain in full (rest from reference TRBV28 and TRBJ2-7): DVKVTQSSRYLVKRTGEKVFLECVQDMDHENMFWYRQDPGLGLRLIYFSYDVKMKEKGDIPEGYSVSREKKERFSLILESASTNQTSMYLCASRKTGVYEQYFGPGTRLTVT.

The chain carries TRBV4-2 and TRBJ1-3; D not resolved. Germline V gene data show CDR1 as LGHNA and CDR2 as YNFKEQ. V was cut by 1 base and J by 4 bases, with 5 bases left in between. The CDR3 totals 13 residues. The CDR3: CASSQVGGNTIYF. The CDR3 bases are TGTGCCAGCAGCCAAGTAGGAGGAAACACCATATATTTT.

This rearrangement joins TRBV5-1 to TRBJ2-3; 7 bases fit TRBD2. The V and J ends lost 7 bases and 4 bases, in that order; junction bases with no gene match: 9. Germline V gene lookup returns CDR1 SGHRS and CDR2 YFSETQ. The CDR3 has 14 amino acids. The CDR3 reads CASRVSTSADTQYF. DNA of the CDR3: TGCGCCAGCCGAGTCAGCACTAGCGCAGATACGCAGTATTTT.

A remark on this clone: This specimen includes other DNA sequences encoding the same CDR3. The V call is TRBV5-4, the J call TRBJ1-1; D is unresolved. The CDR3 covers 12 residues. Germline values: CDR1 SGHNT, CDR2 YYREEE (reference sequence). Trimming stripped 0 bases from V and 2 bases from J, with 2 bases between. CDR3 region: CASSLVNTEAFF. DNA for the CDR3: TGTGCCAGCAGCTTGGTAAACACTGAAGCTTTCTTT.

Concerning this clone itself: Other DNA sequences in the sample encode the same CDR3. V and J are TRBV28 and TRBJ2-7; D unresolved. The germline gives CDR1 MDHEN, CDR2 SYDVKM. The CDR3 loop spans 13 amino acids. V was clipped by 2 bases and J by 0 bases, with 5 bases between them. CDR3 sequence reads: CASSLVSSYEQYF. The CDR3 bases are TGTGCCAGCAGTTTAGTCTCCTCCTACGAGCAGTACTTC. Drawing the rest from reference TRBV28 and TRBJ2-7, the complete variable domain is DVKVTQSSRYLVKRTGEKVFLECVQDMDHENMFWYRQDPGLGLRLIYFSYDVKMKEKGDIPEGYSVSREKKERFSLILESASTNQTSMYLCASSLVSSYEQYFGPGTRLTVT.

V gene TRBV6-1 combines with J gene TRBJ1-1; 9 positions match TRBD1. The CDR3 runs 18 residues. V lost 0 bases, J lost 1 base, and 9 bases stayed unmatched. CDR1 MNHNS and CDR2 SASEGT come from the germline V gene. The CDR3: CASSEARTTGGPNTEAFF. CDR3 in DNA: TGTGCCAGCAGTGAAGCGCGAACGACAGGGGGACCGAACACTGAAGCTTTCTTT.

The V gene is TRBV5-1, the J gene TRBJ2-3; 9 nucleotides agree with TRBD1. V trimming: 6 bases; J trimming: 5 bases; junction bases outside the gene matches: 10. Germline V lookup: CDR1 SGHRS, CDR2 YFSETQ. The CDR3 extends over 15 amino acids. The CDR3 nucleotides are TGCGCCAGCAAAAAACTACAGGGGGCTGTAGATACGCAGTATTTT. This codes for CASKKLQGAVDTQYF.

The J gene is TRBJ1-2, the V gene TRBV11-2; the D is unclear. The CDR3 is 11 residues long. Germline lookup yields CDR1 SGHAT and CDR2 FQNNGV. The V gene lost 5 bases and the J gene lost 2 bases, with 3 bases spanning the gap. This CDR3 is CASSTNYGYTF. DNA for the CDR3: TGTGCCAGCAGCACCAACTATGGCTACACCTTC.

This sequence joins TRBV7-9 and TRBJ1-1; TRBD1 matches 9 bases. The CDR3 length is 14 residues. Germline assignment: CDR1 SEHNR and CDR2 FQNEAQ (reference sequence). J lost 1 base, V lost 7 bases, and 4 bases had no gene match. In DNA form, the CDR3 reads TGTGCCAGCAATTCGGGACAGGGGAACACTGAAGCTTTCTTT. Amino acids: CASNSGQGNTEAFF. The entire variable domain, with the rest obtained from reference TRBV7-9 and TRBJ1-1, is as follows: DTGVSQNPRHKITKRGQNVTFRCDPISEHNRLYWYRQTLGQGPEFLTYFQNEAQLEKSRLLSDRFSAERPKGSFSTLEIQRTEQGDSAMYLCASNSGQGNTEAFFGQGTRLTVV.

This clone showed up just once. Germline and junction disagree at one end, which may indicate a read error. The CDR3 sequence: CASSFEGVTGELFF. CDR3 coding DNA: TGTGCCAGCAGTTTTGAGGGGGTCACCGGGGAGCTGTTTTTT. The rearrangement links TRBV10-3 to TRBJ2-2; the D gene is possibly TRBD1 (6 bases). CDR3 length: 14 amino acids. Looked up from germline, CDR1 is ENHRY and CDR2 is SYGVKD.

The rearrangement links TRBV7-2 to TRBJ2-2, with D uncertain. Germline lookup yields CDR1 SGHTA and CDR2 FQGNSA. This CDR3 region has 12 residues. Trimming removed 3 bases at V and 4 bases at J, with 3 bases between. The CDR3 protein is CASSFSTGELFF. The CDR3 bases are TGTGCCAGCAGCTTCTCCACCGGGGAGCTGTTTTTT.

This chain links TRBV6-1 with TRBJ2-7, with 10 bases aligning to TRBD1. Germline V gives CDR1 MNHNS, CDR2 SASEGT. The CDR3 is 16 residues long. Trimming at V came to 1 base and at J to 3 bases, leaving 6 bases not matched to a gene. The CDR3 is CASSEEGTGVNYEQYF. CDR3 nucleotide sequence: TGTGCCAGCAGTGAAGAGGGGACAGGGGTTAACTACGAGCAGTACTTC.

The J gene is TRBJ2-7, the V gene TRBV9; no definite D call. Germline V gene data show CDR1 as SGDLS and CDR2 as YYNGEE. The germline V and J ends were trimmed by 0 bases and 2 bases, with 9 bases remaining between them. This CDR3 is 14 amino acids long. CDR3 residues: CASSVGVFPYEQYF. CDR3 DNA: TGTGCCAGCAGCGTAGGGGTTTTTCCCTACGAGCAGTACTTC.

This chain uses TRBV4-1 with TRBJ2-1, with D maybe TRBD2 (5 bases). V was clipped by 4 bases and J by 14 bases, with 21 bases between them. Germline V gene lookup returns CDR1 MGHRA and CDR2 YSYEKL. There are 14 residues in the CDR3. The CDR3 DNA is TGCGCCAGCAGCCCCCGGCTACGGGATCTTGGGGAGTTCTTC. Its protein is CASSPRLRDLGEFF.

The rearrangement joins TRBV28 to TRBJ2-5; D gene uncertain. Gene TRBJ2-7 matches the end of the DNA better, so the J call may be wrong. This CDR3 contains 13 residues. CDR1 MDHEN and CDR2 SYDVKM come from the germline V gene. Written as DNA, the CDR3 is TGTGCCAGCAGCCCGGGCGGTTCCTACGAGCAGTACTTC. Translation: CASSPGGSYEQYF.